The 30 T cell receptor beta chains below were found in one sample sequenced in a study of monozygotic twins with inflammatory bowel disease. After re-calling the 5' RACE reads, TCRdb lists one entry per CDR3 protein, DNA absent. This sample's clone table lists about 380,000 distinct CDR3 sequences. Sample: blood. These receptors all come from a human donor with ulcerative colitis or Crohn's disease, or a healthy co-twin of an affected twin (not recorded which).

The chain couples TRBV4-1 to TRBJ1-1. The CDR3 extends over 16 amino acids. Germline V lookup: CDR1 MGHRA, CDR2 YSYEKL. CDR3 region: CTSSRWLADMNTEAFF.

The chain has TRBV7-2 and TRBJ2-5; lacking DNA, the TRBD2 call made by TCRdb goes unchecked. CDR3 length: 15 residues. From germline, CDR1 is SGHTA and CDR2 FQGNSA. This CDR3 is CASSLDSGGAETQYF.

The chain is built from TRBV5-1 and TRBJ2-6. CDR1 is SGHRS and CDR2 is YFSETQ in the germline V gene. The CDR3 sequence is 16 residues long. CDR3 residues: CASSGQGSSGANVLTF.

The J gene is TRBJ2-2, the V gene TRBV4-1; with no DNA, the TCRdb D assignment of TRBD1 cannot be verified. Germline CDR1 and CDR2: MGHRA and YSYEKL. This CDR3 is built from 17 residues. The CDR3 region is CASSQEGTGVFAGELFF.

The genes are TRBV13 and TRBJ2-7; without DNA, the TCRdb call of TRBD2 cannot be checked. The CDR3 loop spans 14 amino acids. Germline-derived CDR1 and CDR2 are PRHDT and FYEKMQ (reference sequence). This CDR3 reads CASSSSGGFYEQYF.

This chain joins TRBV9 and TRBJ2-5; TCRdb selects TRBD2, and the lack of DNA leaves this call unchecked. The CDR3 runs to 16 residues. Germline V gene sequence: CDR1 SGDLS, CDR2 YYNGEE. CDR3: CASSVDGASGGETQYF.

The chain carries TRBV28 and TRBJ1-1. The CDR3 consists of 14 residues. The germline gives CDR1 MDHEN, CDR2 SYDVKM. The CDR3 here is CASRSDGLNTEAFF.

CDR3 amino acids: CASSYSRIQGLYEQYF. The J gene is TRBJ2-7, the V gene TRBV6-5. This CDR3 has 16 amino acids. CDR1 MNHEY and CDR2 SVGAGI come from the germline V gene.

The CDR3 reads CASTENRGGRETQYF. The chain uses TRBV11-2 and TRBJ2-5; TCRdb gives TRBD1 as the D gene, but with no DNA this cannot be confirmed. Per the germline V gene, CDR1 is SGHAT and CDR2 is FQNNGV. This CDR3 spans 15 amino acids.

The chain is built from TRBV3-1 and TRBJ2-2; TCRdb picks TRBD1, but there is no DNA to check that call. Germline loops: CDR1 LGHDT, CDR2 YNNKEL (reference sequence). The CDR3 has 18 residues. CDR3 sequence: CASSQIPGGQGRTGELFF.

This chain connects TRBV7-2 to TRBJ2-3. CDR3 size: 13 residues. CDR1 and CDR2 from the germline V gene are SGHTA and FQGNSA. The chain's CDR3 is CASSPFGVFAQYF. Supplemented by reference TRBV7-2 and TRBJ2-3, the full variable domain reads GAGVSQSPSNKVTEKGKDVELRCDPISGHTALYWYRQSLGQGLEFLIYFQGNSAPDKSGLPSDRFSAERTGGSVSTLTIQRTQQEDSAVYLCASSPFGVFAQYFGPGTRLTVL.

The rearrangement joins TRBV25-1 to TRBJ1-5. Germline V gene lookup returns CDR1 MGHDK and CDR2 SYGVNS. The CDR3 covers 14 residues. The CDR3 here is CASSESSVIQPQHF.

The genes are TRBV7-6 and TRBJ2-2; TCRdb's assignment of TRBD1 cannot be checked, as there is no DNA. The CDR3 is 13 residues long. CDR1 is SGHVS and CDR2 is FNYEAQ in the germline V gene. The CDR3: CASDRGNTGELFF. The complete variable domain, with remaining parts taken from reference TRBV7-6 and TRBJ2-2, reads GAGVSQSPRYKVTKRGQDVALRCDPISGHVSLYWYRQALGQGPEFLTYFNYEAQQDKSGLPNDRFSAERPEGSISTLTIQRTEQRDSAMYRCASDRGNTGELFFGEGSRLTVL.

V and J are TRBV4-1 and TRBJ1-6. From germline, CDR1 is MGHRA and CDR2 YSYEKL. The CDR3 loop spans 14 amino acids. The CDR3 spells CASSQPDRYSPLHF.

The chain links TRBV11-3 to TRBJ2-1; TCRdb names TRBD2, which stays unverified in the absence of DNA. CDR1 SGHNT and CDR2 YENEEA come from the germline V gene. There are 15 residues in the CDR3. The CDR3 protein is CASSSTSGLYNEQFF.

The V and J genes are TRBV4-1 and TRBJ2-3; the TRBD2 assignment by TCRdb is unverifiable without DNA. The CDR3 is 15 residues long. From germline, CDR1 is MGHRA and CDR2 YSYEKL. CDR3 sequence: CASSTGLAFTDTQYF.

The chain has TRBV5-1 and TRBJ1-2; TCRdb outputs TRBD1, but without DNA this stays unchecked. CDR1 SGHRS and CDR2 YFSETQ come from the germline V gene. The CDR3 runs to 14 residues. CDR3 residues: CASSPGAGYYGYTF.

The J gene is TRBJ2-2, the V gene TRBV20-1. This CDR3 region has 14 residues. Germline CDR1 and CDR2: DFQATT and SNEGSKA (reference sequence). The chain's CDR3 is CSAREVLNTGELFF.

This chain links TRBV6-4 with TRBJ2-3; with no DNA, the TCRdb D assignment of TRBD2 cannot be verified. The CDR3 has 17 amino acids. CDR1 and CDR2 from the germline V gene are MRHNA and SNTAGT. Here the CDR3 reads CASSDSPSSGGADTQYF.

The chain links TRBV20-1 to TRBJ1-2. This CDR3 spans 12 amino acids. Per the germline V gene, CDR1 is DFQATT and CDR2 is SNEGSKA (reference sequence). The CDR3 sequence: CSASGDDYGYTF.

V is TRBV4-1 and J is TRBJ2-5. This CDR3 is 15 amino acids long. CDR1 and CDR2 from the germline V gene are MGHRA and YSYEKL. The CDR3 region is CASSQDRFLQETQYF.

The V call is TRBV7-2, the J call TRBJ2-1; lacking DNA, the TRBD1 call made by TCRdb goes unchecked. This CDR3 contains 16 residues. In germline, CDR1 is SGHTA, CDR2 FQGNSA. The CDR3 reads CASSPSTGVSYNEQFF.

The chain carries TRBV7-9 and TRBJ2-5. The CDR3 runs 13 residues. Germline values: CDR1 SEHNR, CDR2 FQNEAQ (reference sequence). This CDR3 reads CASSLAPQETQYF.

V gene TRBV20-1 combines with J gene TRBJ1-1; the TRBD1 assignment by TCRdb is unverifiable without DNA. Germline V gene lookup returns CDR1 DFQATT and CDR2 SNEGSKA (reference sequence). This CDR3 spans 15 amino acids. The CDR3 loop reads CSARLGGRQGTEAFF.

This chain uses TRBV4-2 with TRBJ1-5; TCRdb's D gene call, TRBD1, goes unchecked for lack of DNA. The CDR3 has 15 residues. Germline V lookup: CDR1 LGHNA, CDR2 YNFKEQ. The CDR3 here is CASSQEGQGDQPQHF.

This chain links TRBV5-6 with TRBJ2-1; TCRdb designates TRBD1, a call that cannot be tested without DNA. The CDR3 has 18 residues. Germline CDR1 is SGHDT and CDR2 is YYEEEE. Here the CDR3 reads CASSLVGYGTGGLNEQFF.

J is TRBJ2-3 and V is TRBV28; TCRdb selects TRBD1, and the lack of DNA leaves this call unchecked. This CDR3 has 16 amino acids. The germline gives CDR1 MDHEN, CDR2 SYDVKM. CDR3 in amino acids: CASSSYLTGRTDTQYF.

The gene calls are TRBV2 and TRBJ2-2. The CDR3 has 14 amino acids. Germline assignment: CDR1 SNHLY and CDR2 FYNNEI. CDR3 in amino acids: CASSSAWGTGELFF.

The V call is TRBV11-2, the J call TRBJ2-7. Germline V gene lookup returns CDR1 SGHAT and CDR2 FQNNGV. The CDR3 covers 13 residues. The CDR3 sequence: CASSLSRTGEQYF.

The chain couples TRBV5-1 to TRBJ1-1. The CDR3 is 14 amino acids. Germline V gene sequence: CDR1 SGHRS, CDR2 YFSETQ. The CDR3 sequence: CASSLIPTNTEAFF.